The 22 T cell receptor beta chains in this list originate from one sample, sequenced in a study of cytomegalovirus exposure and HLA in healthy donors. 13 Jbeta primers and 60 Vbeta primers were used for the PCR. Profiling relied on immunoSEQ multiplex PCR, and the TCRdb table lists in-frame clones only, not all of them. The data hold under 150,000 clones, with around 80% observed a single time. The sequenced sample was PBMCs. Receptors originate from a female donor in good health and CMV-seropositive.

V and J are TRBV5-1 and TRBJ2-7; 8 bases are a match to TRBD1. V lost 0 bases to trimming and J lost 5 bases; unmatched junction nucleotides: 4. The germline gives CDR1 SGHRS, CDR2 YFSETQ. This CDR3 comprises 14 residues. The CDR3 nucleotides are TGCGCCAGCAGCTTGGGACAGGGGAACCACGAGCAGTACTTC. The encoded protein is CASSLGQGNHEQYF.

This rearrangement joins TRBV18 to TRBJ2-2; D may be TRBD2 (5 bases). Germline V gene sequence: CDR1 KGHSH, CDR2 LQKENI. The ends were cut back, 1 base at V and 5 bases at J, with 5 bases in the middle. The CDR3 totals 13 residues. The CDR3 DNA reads TGTGCCAGCTCACCACGAGGGACCGGGGAGCTGTTTTTT. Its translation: CASSPRGTGELFF.

This CDR3 reads CSVVSGFRGDPYEQYF. CDR3 in DNA: TGCAGCGTTGTATCGGGGTTCAGGGGGGACCCCTACGAGCAGTACTTC. The chain couples TRBV29-1 to TRBJ2-7; the D gene is possibly TRBD1 (7 bases). CDR3 size: 16 residues. The ends were cut back, 4 bases at V and 2 bases at J, with 21 bases in the middle. The germline CDR1 and CDR2 sequences are SQVTM and ANQGSEA.

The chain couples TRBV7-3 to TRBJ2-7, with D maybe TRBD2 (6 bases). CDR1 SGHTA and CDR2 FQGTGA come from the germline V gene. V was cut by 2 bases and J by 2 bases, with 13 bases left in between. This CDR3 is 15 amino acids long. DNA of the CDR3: TGTGCCAGCAGCTTAGGCCCGGGAGTGGCCTACGAGCAGTACTTC. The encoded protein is CASSLGPGVAYEQYF.

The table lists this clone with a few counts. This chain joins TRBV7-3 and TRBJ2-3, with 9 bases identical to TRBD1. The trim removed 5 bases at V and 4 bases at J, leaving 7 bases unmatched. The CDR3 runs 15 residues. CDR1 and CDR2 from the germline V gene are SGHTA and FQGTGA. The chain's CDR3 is CASSHTGGWADTQYF. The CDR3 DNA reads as TGTGCCAGCAGCCATACAGGGGGCTGGGCAGATACGCAGTATTTT.

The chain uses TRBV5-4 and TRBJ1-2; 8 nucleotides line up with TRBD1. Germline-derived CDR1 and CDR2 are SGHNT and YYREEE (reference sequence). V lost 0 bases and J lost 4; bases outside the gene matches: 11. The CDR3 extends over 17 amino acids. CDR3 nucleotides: TGTGCCAGCAGCTTGGGCTTCCCAGGGGGCGCAGGCTATGGCTACACCTTC. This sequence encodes CASSLGFPGGAGYGYTF.

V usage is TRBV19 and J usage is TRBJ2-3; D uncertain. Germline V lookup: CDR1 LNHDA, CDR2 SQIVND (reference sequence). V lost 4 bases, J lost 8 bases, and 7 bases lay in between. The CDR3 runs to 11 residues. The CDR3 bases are TGTGCCAGTAGTAACGCGTTTACGCAGTATTTT. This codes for CASSNAFTQYF.

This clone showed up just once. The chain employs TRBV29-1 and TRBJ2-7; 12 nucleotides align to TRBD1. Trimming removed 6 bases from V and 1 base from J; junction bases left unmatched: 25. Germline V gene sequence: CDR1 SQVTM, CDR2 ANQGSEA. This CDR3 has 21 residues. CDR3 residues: CSVGGPGQGARGAGRSYEQYF. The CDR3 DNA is TGCAGCGTGGGGGGACCGGGACAGGGGGCGAGGGGTGCGGGTAGATCCTACGAGCAGTACTTC.

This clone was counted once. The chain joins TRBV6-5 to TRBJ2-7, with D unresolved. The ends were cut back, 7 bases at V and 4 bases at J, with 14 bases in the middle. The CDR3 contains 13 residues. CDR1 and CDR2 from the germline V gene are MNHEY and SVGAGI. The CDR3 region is CASNEATGYEQYF. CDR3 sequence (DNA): TGTGCCAGCAATGAGGCCACCGGTTACGAGCAGTACTTC.

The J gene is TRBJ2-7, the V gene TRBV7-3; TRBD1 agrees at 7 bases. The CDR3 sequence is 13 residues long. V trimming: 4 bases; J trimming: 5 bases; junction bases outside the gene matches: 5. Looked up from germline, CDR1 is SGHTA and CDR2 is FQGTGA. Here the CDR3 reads CASSSYRGDEQYF. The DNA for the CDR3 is TGTGCCAGCAGCTCGTACAGGGGCGACGAGCAGTACTTC.

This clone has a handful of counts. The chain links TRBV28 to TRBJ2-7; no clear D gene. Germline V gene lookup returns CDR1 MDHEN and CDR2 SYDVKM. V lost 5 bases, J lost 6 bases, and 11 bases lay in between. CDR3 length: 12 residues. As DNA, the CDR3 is TGTGCCAGCAGTCAAATCAACGGCGAGCAGTACTTC. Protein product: CASSQINGEQYF.

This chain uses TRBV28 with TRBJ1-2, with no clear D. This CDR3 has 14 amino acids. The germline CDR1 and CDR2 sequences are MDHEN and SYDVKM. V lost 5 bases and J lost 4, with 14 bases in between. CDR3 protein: CASSGMEGGYGYTF. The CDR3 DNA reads TGTGCCAGCAGTGGGATGGAGGGTGGCTATGGCTACACCTTC.

CDR3 DNA sequence: TGTGCCACCAGTCCGGCTAGCAACACAGATACGCAGTATTTT. It translates to CATSPASNTDTQYF. The chain carries TRBV15 and TRBJ2-3; maybe TRBD2 (5 bases). The V end was cut by 6 bases, the J end by 2 bases, with 12 bases between. Germline CDR1 is LNHNV and CDR2 is YYDKDF (reference sequence). This CDR3 has 14 residues. The entire variable domain, with the rest obtained from reference TRBV15 and TRBJ2-3, is as follows: DAMVIQNPRYQVTQFGKPVTLSCSQTLNHNVMYWYQQKSSQAPKLLFHYYDKDFNNEADTPDNFQSRRPNTSFCFLDIRSPGLGDTAMYLCATSPASNTDTQYFGPGTRLTVL.

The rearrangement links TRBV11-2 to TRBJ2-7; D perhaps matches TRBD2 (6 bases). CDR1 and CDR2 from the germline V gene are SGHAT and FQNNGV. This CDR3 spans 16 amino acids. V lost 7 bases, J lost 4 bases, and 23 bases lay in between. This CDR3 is CASTETPEGIWYEQYF. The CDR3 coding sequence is TGTGCCAGCACCGAAACCCCGGAGGGAATATGGTACGAGCAGTACTTC.

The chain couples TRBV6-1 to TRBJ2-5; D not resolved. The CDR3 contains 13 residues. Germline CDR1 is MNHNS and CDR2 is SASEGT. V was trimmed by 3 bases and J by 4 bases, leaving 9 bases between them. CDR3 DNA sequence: TGTGCCAGCAGTGAGAGCCTTGGAGAGACCCAGTACTTC. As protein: CASSESLGETQYF.

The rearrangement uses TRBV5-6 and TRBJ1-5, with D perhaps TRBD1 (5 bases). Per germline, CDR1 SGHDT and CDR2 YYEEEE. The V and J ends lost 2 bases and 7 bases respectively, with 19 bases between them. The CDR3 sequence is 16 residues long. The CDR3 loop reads CASSFFNGGPGQPQHF. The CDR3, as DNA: TGTGCCAGCAGCTTTTTTAACGGGGGTCCGGGCCAGCCCCAGCATTTT.

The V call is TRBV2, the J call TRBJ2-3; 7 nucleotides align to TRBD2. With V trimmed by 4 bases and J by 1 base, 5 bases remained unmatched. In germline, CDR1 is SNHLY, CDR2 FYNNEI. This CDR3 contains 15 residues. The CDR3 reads CASSVGGGGTDTQYF. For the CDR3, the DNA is TGTGCCAGCAGTGTCGGGGGAGGGGGCACAGATACGCAGTATTTT.

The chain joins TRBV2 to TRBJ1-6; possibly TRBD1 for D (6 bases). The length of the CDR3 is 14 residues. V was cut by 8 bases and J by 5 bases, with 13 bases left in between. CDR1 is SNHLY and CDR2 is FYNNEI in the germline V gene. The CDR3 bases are TGTGCCAGCGCTGGGGGGGCGCATAATTCACCCCTCCACTTT. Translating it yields CASAGGAHNSPLHF. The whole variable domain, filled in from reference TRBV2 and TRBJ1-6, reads EPEVTQTPSHQVTQMGQEVILRCVPISNHLYFYWYRQILGQKVEFLVSFYNNEISEKSEIFDDQFSVERPDGSNFTLKIRSTKLEDSAMYFCASAGGAHNSPLHFGNGTRLTVT.

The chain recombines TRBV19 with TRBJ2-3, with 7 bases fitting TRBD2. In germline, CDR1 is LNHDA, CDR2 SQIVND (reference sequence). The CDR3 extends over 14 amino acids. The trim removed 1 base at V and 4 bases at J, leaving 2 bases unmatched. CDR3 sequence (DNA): TGTGCCAGTAGTATAGCGGGAGGCGCAGATACGCAGTATTTT. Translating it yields CASSIAGGADTQYF.

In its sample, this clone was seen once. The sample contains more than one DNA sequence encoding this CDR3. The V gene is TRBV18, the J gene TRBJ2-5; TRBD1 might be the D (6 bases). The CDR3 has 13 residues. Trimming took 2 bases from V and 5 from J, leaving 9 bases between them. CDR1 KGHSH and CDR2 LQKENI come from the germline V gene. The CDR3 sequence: CASSPGGRETQYF. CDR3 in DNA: TGTGCCAGCTCACCAGGGGGCAGGGAGACCCAGTACTTC.

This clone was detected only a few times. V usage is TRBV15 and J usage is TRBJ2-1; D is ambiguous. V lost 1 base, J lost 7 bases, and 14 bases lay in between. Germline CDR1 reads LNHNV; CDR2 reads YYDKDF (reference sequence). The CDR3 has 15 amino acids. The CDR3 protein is CATSRVRYPPNEQFF. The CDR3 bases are TGTGCCACCAGCAGAGTGCGTTATCCTCCAAATGAGCAGTTCTTC.

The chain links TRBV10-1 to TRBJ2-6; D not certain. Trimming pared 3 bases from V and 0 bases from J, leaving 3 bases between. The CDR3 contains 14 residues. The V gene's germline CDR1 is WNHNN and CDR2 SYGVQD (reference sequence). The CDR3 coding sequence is TGCGCCAGCAGTGACGGCTCTGGGGCCAACGTCCTGACTTTC. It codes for CASSDGSGANVLTF.